This TCR beta chain was obtained from a study of blood T cell repertoires in COVID-19 (dated by TCRdb to about 2020). Study-level background: Samples from collaborators originated in the United States, Italy and Spain and spanned both the acute and convalescent phases of COVID-19. The sample metadata nearly always contained a de-identified subject ID, COVID-19 status, age in years and sex. The repertoires were released in a freely available public database intended as a resource for research on the immune response to SARS-CoV-2. Samples were obtained from the ongoing ImmuneRACE study (first 160 participants) and from over 1,000 subjects provided by 6 global collaborators. The material from the prospective study consisted of cDNA or gDNA derived from T cells, B-cell-depleted T cells, or PBMCs. Where available, HLA class I and class II types were obtained from metadata supplied by the sample provider rather than from assay-based typing. Deeply sampled blood TCRbeta repertoires from subjects exposed to, actively infected with, or recovered from COVID-19 were included in the dataset. What the authors observed across the whole study: How much clinical and demographic metadata was included differed by source and by participant, and the metadata was provided uncurated.

TCRbeta CDR3 regions were amplified from genomic DNA using the immunoSEQ Assay, a bias-controlled multiplex PCR. The authors' pipeline ran thus. Nucleated cell counts per sample were estimated from amplification of reference gene primers within the assay. To quantify the absolute abundance of each unique TCRbeta CDR3 rearrangement, sequence reads were collapsed and filtered. For each sample, productive Simpson clonality was calculated as the square root of Simpson's diversity index across productive rearrangements. TCRdb stores this immuneACCESS table with in-frame sequences only. Part of the clones is absent; in the studies checked, under half of the shortfall reflects unresolved V genes, and no reason is known for the rest. The V and J calls and the clone size are those of that table, but D and trimming were determined from the DNA. The table for this sample lists about 91,000 clones; roughly 71% of them were counted only once. The ten largest clones represent around 10% of the sample.

This clone was seen a few times. The antigen it binds to is not known. Base qualities are not at hand, and no much larger clone is one base apart. The collaborating institutions used their own protocols to collect whole blood in K2EDTA tubes. For TCRbeta analysis, collaborators shipped samples in one of three forms: frozen whole blood, isolated PBMCs, or DNA extracted from either of those sample types. From its cysteine to its phenylalanine, the CDR3 spans 14 amino acids. Left in the record is the CDR3 DNA by itself, 42 bases read in frame from the first base. CDR1 and CDR2, per the germline V gene (reference sequence), are MNHEY and SMNVEV. V loses 5 bases, J loses 3 bases, and the germline ends lie 14 bases apart.

The chain joins TRBV27 to TRBJ2-7; TRBD1 might be the D gene, on 5 matching bases. Sequencing used peripheral blood. The TCR sequence derives from a woman of 80 years or more with acute or convalescent COVID-19. The encoded CDR3 is CASSLRVDGYEQYF. DNA sequence: TGTGCCAGCAGTCTCAGGGTGGACGGCTACGAGCAGTACTTC.